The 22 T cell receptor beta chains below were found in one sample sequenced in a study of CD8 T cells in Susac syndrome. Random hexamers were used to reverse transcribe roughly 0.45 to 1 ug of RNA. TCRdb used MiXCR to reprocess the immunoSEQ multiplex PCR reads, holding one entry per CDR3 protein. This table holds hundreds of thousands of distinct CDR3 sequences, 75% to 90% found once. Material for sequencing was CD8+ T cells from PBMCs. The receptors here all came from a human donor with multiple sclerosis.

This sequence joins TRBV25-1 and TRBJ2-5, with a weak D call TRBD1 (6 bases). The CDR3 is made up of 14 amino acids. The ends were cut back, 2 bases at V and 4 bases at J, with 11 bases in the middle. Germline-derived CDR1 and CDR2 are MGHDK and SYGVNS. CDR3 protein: CASSETGLRETQYF. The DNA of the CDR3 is TGTGCCAGCAGTGAAACAGGGTTGAGAGAGACCCAGTACTTC.

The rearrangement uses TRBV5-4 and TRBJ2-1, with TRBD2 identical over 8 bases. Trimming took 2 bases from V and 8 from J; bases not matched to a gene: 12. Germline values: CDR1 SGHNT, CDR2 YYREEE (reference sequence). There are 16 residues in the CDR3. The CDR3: CASSFSVGGAMDEQFF. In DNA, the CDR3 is TGTGCCAGCAGCTTTTCCGTCGGGGGGGCTATGGATGAGCAGTTCTTC.

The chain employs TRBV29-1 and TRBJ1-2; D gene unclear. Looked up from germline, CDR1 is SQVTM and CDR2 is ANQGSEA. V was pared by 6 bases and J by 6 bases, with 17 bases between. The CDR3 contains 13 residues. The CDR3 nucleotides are TGCAGCGTCTTCGGGTCGGGCCCACATGGCTACACCTTC. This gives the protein CSVFGSGPHGYTF.

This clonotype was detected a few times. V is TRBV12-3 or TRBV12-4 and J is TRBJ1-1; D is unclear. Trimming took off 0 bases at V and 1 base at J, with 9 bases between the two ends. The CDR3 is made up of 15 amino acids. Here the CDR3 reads CASSLATGSNTEAFF. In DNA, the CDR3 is TGTGCCAGCAGTTTAGCCACGGGGTCGAACACTGAAGCTTTCTTT.

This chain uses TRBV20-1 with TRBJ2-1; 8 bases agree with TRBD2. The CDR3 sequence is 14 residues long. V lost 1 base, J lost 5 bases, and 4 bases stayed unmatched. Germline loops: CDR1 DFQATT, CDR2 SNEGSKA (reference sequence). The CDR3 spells CSARAPGLDNEQFF. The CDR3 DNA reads TGCAGTGCTAGAGCCCCGGGACTAGACAATGAGCAGTTCTTC.

The CDR3 region is CASSLPRQGSFYEQYF. The CDR3 nucleotides are TGTGCCAGCAGCTTACCCAGACAGGGGTCCTTCTACGAGCAGTACTTC. The V and J genes are TRBV7-9 and TRBJ2-7; TRBD1 aligns across 8 bases. The length of the CDR3 is 16 residues. Trimming took 2 bases from V and 3 from J; bases not matched to a gene: 9. Germline V CDR1 and CDR2: SEHNR, FQNEAQ (reference sequence).

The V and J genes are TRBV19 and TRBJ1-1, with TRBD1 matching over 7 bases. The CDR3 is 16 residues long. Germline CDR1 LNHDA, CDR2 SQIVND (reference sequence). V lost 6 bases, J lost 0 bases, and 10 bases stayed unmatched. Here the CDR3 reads CASRTLRGQVNTEAFF. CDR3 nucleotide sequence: TGTGCCAGTAGAACGCTTAGAGGACAGGTGAACACTGAAGCTTTCTTT.

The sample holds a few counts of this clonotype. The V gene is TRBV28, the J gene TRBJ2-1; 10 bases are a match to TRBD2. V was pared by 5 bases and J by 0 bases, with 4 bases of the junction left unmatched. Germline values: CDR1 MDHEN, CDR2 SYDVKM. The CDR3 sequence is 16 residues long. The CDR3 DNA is TGTGCCAGCAGTACACTAGCGGGGAGCTCCTACAATGAGCAGTTCTTC. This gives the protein CASSTLAGSSYNEQFF.

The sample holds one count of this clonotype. CDR3 loop: CSHLSEGVLNEQFF. In nucleotides, the CDR3 is TGCAGTCACCTGAGTGAGGGCGTATTAAATGAGCAGTTCTTC. The V and J genes are TRBV20-1 and TRBJ2-1; TRBD2 is a possible D gene (5 bases). CDR1 DFQATT and CDR2 SNEGSKA come from the germline V gene (reference sequence). The CDR3 is 14 amino acids. V gave up 8 bases and J gave up 7 bases, with 21 bases separating them.

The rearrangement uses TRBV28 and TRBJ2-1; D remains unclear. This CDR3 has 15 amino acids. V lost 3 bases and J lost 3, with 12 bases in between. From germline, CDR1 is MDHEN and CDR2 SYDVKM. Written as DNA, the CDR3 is TGTGCCAGCAGTTTCCGGCCCCTCGGCTACAATGAGCAGTTCTTC. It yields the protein CASSFRPLGYNEQFF.

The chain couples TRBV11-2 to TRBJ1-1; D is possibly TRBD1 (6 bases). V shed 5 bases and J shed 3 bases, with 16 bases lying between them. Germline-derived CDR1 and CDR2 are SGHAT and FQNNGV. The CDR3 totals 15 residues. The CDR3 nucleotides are TGTGCCAGCAGCCCGACAAATCAGGGGTACACTGAAGCTTTCTTT. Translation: CASSPTNQGYTEAFF.

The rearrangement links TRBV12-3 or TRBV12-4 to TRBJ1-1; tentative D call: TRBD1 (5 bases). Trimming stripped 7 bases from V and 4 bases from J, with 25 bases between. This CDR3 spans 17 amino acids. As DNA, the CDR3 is TGTGCCAGCATGCCCAGTCAGGGTTCAAAACGAGGCACTGAAGCTTTCTTT. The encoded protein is CASMPSQGSKRGTEAFF.

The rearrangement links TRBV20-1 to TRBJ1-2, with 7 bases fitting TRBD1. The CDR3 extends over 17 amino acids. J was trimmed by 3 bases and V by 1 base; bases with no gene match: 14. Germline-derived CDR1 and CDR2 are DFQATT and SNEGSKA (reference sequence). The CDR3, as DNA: TGCAGTGCTAGAGGCGCGGAGGAGGGGGCTTCCCACTATGGCTACACCTTC. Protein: CSARGAEEGASHYGYTF.

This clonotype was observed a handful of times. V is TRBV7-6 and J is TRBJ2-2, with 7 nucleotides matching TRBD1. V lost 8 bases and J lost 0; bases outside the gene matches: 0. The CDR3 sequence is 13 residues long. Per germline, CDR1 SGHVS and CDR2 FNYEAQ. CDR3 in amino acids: CASQGANTGELFF. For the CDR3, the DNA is TGTGCCAGCCAGGGGGCGAACACCGGGGAGCTGTTTTTT.

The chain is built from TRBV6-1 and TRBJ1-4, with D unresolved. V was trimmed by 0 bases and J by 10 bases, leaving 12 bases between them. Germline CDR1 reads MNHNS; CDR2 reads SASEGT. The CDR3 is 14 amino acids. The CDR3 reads CASSEAGDIGKLFF. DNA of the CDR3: TGTGCCAGCAGTGAAGCCGGAGATATAGGAAAACTGTTTTTT.

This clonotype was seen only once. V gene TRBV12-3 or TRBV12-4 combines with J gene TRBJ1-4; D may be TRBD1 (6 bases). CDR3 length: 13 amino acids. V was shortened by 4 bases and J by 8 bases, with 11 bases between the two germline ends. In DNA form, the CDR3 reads TGTGCCAGCAGTTCTTCAGGGGAAGAAAAACTGTTTTTT. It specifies CASSSSGEEKLFF.

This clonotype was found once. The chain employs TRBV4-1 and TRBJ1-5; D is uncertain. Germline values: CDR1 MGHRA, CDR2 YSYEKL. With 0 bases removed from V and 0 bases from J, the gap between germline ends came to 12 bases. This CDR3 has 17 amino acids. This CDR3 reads CASSQEGLGNSNQPQHF. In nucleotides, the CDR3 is TGCGCCAGCAGCCAAGAAGGTCTGGGAAATAGCAATCAGCCCCAGCATTTT.

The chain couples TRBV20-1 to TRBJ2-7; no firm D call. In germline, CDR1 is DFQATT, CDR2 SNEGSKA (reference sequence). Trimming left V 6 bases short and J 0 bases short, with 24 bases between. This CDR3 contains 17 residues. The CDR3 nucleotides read TGCAGTGCCAGTTTTGGCTGGGCCCCTAGGAGCTCCTACGAGCAGTACTTC. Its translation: CSASFGWAPRSSYEQYF.

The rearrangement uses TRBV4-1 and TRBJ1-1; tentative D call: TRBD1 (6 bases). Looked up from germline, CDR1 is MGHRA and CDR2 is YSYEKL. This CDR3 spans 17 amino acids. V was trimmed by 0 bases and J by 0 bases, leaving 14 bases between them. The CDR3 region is CASSQETVGGMNTEAFF. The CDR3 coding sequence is TGCGCCAGCAGCCAAGAAACTGTAGGGGGGATGAACACTGAAGCTTTCTTT.

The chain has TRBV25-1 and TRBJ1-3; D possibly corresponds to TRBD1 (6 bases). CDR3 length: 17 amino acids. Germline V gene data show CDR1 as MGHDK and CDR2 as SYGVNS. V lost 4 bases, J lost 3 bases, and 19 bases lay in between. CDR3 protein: CASSAPGTGADGNTIYF. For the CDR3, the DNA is TGTGCCAGCAGTGCGCCCGGGACGGGGGCCGATGGAAACACCATATATTTT.

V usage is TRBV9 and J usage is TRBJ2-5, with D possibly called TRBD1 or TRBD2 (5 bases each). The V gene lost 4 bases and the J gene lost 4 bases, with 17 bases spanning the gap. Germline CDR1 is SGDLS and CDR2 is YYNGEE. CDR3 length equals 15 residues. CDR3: CASSMFPGPTETQYF. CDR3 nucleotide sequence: TGTGCCAGCAGCATGTTTCCGGGACCTACAGAGACCCAGTACTTC. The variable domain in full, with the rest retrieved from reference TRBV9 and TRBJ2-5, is DSGVTQTPKHLITATGQRVTLRCSPRSGDLSVYWYQQSLDQGLQFLIQYYNGEERAKGNILERFSAQQFPDLHSELNLSSLELGDSALYFCASSMFPGPTETQYFGPGTRLLVL.

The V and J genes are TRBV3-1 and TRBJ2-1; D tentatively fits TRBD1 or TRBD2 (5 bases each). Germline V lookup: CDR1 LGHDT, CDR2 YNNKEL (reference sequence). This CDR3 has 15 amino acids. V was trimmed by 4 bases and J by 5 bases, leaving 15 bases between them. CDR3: CASSPVGAGHNEQFF. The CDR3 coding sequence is TGTGCCAGCAGCCCTGTCGGGGCAGGCCACAATGAGCAGTTCTTC.